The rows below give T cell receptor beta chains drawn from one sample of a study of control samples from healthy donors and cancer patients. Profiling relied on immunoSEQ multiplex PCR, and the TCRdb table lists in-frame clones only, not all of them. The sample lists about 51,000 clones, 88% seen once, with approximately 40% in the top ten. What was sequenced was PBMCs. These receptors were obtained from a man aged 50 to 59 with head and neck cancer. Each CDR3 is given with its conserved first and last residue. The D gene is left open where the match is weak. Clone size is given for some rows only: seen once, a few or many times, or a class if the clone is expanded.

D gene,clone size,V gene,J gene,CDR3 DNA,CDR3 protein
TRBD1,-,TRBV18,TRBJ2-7,TGTGCCAGCTCACCCCTCGCACAGGGGGTCGTCGAGCAGTACTTC,CASSPLAQGVVEQYF
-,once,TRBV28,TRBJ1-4,TGTGCCAGCAGTTTTAGGGGGGCTGATAATGAAAAACTGTTTTTT,CASSFRGADNEKLFF
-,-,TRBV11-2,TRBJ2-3,TGTGCCAGCAGGTCTACGATCGGAGATACGCAGTATTTT,CASRSTIGDTQYF
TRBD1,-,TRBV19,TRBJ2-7,TGTGCCAGTAGGACGGGACAGGGTCCCACCTACGAGCAGTACTTC,CASRTGQGPTYEQYF
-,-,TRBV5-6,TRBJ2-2,TGTGCCAGCAGAGTAGGGGGGAACACCGGGGAGCTGTTTTTT,CASRVGGNTGELFF
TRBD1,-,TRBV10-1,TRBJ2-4,TGCGCCAGCAGGACAGGGGGACGAAAAGCCAAAAACATTCAGTACTTC,CASRTGGRKAKNIQYF
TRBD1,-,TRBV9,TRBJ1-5,TGTGCCAGCAGCGTAGGGGACAGCCGCAATCAGCCCCAGCATTTT,CASSVGDSRNQPQHF
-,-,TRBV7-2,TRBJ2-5,TGTGCCAGCAGCTTATCAGGGGAGGGAGAGACCCAGTACTTC,CASSLSGEGETQYF
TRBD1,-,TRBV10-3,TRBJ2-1,TGTGCCATCAGCAAGTCGGGACAGAGTTACAATGAGCAGTTCTTC,CAISKSGQSYNEQFF
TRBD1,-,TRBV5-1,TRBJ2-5,TGCGCCAGCAGCCACGGGACAGGGGGGCAAGAGACCCAGTACTTC,CASSHGTGGQETQYF